Reported below is one T cell receptor beta chain. The data derive from a study of blood T cell repertoires in COVID-19. Overall study context: Samples of COVID-19 (acute and convalescent) were obtained from the United States, Italy and Spain. T cells, B-cell-depleted T cells, or PBMCs supplied cDNA or gDNA.

CDR3 size: 15 residues. The junction had 11 bases not matched to a gene; V was cut back by 5 bases and J by 6 bases. CDR1 is MGHDK, CDR2 SYGVNS, per germline. Original processing methods: Reference gene primer amplification gave nucleated cell count estimates. Sequencing used immunoSEQ multiplex PCR; TCRdb keeps in-frame clones, though not all of them. Clone size and the V and J calls come from that table; the DNA yielded D and trimming. The sample lists tens of thousands of clones; around 90% were seen once. Enrolment of Seattle patients took place during active infection, and they were followed longitudinally.

The sequence came from a man aged 60 to 75 with COVID-19, enrolled during active disease. The genes are TRBV25-1 and TRBJ2-3; TRBD2 matches at 7 bases. The specimen sequenced was peripheral blood. CDR3 sequence (DNA): TGTGCCAGCAGTCTGACTAGCACCTCTACCGATACGCAGTATTTT. The encoded protein is CASSLTSTSTDTQYF.